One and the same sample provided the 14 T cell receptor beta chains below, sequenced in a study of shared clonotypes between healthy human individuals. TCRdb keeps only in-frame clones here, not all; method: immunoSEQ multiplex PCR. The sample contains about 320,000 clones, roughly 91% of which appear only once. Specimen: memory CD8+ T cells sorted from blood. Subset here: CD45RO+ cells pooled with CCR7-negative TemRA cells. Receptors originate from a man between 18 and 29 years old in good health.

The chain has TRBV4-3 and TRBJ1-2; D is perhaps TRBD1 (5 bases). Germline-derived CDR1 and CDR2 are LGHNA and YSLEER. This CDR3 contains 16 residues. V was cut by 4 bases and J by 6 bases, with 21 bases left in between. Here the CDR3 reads CASSRAGTGTLDGYTF. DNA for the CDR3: TGCGCCAGCAGCCGCGCAGGAACGGGGACGTTAGATGGCTACACCTTC.

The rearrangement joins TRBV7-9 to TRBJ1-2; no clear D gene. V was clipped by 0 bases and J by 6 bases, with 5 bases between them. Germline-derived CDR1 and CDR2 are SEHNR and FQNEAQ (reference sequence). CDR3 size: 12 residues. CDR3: CASSLAKDGYTF. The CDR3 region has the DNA TGTGCCAGCAGCTTAGCGAAGGATGGCTACACCTTC.

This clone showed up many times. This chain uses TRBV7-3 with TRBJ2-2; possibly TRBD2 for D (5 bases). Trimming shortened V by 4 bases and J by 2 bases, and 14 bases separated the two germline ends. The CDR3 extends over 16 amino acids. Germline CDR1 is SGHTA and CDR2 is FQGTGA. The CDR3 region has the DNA TGTGCCAGCAGCTCCAAACGGGGTACTAACACCGGGGAGCTGTTTTTT. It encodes CASSSKRGTNTGELFF.

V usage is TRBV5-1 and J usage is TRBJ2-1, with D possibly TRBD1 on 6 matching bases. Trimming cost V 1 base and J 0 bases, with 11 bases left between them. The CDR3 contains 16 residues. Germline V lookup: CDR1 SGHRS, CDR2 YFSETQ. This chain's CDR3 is CASSLLLGGSYNEQFF. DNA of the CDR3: TGCGCCAGCAGCTTGCTCCTAGGGGGCTCCTACAATGAGCAGTTCTTC.

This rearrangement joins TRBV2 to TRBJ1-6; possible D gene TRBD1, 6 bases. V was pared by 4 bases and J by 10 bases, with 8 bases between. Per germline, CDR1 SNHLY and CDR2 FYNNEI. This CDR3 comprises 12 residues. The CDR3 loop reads CASSAGHSPLHF. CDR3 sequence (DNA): TGTGCCAGCAGTGCGGGACACTCACCCCTCCACTTT.

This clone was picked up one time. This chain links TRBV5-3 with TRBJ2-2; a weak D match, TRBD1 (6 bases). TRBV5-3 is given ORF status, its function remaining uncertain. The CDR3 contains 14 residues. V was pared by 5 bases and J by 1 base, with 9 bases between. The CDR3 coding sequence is TGTGCCAGAAGTCCGACAGGGAACACCGGGGAGCTGTTTTTT. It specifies CARSPTGNTGELFF.

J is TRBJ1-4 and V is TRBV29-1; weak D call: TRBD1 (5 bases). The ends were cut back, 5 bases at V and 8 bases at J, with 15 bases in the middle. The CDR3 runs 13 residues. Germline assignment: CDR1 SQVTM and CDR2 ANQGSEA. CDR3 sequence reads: CSVRGGQPEKLFF. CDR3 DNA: TGCAGCGTTCGGGGCGGGCAGCCCGAAAAACTGTTTTTT.

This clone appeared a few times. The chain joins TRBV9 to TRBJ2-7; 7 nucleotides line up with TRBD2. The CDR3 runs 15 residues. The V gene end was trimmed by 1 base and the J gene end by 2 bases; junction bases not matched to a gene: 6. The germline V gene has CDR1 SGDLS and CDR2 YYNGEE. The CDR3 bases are TGTGCCAGCAGCGTATGGGCTAGCGGCACCTACGAGCAGTACTTC. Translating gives CASSVWASGTYEQYF.

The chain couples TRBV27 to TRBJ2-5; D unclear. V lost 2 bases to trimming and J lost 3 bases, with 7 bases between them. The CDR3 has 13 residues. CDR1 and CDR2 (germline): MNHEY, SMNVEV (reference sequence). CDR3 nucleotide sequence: TGTGCCAGCAGTTTACTGGGCAAAGAGACCCAGTACTTC. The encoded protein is CASSLLGKETQYF.

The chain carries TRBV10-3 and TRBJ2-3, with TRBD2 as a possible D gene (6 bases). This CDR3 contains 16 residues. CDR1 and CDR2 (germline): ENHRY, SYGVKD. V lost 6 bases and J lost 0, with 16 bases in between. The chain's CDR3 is CAISEIAETSTDTQYF. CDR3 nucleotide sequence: TGTGCCATCAGCGAGATAGCGGAGACTAGCACAGATACGCAGTATTTT.

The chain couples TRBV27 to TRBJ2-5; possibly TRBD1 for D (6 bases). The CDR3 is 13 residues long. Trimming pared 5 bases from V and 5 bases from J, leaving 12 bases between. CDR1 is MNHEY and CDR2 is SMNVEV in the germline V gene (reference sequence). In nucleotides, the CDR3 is TGTGCCAGCAGTCACAGGGTATGGGAGACCCAGTACTTC. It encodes CASSHRVWETQYF.

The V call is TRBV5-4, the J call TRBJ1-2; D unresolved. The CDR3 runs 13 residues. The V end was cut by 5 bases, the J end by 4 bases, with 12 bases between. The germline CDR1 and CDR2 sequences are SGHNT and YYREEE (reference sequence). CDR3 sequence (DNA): TGTGCCAGCAGAGAGGAGCCTAGCTATGGCTACACCTTC. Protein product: CASREEPSYGYTF.

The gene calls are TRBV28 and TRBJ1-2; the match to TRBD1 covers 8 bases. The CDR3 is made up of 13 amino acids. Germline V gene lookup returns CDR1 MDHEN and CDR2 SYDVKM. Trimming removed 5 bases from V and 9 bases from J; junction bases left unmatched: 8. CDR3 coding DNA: TGTGCCAGCAGTCTCCGGACAGGGAGGCGCTACACCTTC. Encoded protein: CASSLRTGRRYTF.

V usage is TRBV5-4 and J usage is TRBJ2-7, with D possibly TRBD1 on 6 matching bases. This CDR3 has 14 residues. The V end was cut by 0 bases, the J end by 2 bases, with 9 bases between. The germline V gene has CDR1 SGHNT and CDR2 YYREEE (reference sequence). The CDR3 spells CASSLGAGAYEQYF. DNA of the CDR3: TGTGCCAGCAGCTTGGGGGCAGGGGCCTACGAGCAGTACTTC. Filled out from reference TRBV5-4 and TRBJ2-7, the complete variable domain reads ETGVTQSPTHLIKTRGQQVTLRCSSQSGHNTVSWYQQALGQGPQFIFQYYREEENGRGNFPPRFSGLQFPNYSSELNVNALELDDSALYLCASSLGAGAYEQYFGPGTRLTVT.